This TCR beta chain came from a study of blood T cell repertoires in COVID-19. Study-level information: Sites in the United States, Italy and Spain provided acute and convalescent COVID-19 samples. From T cells, B-cell-depleted T cells, or PBMCs came the material, which was cDNA or gDNA.

This clone has only a few counts. The CDR3 runs 12 residues. Germline V lookup: CDR1 SGHKS, CDR2 YYEKEE (reference sequence). V was clipped by 4 bases and J by 17 bases, with 16 bases between them. Recruited during active infection, patients (from Seattle) were subsequently followed longitudinally. Source study methods: Scientists estimated how many nucleated cells there were by amplifying reference gene primers. Measured with immunoSEQ multiplex PCR; TCRdb has only the in-frame clones, and not every one. The V and J calls and clone size come from that table; D and trimming were worked out from the DNA. The sample gives 300,000 to 350,000 clones, roughly 90% of which show up once; around 0.93% is in the top ten.

The chain links TRBV5-5 to TRBJ1-6; tentative D call: TRBD1 (6 bases). The receptor was isolated from a woman aged 40 to 55 with COVID-19, enrolled during active disease. The specimen sequenced was peripheral blood. This CDR3 reads CASSSTGTSIHF. The CDR3 DNA follows: TGTGCCAGCAGCAGCACAGGGACCTCGATCCACTTT.